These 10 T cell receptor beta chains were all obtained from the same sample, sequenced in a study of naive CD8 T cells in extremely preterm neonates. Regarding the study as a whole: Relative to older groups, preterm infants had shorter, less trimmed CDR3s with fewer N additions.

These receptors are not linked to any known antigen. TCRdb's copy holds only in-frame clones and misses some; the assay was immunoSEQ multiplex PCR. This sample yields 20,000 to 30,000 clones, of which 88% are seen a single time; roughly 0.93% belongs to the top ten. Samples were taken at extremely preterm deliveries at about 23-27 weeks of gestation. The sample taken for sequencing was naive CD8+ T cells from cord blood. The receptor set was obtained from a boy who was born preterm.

CDR3 in amino acids: CASTYRDRGSYEQYF. CDR3 nucleotides: TGTGCCAGCACCTACCGGGACAGGGGCTCCTACGAGCAGTACTTC. The V and J genes are TRBV7-2 and TRBJ2-7; TRBD1 matches 10 bases. This CDR3 region has 15 residues. V shed 7 bases and J 0 bases; nucleotides not matched to a gene: 6. Germline CDR1 and CDR2: SGHTA and FQGNSA.

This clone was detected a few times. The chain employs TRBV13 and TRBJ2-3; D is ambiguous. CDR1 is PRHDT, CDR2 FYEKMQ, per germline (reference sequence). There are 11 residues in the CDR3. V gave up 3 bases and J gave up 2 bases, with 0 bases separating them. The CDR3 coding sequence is TGTGCCAGCAGCTTCACAGATACGCAGTATTTT. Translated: CASSFTDTQYF.

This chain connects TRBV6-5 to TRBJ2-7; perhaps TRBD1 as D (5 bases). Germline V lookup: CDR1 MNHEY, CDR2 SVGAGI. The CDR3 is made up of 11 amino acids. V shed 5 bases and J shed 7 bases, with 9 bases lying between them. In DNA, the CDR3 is TGTGCCAGCAGTGAATCAGGGGAGCAGTACTTC. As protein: CASSESGEQYF.

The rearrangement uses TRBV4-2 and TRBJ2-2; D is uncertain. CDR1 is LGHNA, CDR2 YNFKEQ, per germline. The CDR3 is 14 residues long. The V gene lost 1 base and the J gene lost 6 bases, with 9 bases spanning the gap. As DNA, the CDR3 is TGTGCCAGCAGCCAAGTAGGTAGTCCCGGGGAGCTGTTTTTT. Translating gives CASSQVGSPGELFF.

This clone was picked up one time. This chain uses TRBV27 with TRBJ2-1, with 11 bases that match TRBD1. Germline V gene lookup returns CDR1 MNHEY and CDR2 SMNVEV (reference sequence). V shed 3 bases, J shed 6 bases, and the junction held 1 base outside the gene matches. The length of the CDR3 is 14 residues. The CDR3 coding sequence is TGTGCCAGCAGTTTGGACAGGGGGCGCAATGAGCAGTTCTTC. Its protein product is CASSLDRGRNEQFF.

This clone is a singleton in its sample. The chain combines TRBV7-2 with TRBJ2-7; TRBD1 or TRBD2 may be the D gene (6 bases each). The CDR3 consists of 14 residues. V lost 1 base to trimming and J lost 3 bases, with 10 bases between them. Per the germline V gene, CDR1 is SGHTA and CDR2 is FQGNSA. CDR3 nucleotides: TGTGCCAGCAGCTTAGGGGGGGCAGGCTACGAGCAGTACTTC. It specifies CASSLGGAGYEQYF.

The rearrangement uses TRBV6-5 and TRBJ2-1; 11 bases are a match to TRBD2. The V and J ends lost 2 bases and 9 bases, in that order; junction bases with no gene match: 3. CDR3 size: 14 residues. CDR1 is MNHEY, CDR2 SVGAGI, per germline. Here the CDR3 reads CASSYRLAGGEQFF. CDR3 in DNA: TGTGCCAGCAGTTACAGGCTAGCGGGGGGTGAGCAGTTCTTC.

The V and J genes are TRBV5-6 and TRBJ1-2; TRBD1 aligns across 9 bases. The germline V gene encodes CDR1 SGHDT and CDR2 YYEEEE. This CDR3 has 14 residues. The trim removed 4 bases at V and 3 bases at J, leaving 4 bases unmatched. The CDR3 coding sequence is TGTGCCAGCAGCCTACAGGGGGCGCACTATGGCTACACCTTC. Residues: CASSLQGAHYGYTF.

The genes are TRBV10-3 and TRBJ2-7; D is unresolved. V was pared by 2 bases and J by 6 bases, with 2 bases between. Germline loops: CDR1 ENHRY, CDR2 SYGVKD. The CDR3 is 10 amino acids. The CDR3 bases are TGTGCCATCAGTGAGGCCGAGCAGTACTTC. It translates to CAISEAEQYF.

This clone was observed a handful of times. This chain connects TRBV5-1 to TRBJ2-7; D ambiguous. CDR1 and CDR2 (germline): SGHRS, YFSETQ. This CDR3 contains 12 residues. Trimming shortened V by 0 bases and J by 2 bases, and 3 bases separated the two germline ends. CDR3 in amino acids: CASSLDTYEQYF. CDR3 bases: TGCGCCAGCAGCTTGGACACCTACGAGCAGTACTTC.